These T cell receptor beta chains were read from a single sample in a study of STAT5B mutations in CD4+ large granular lymphocyte leukemia. Profiling relied on immunoSEQ multiplex PCR, and the TCRdb table lists in-frame clones only, not all of them. The sample includes approximately 30,000 clones, approximately 82% seen only once; the top ten take more than 6%. Sequencing input: CD4+ T cells from blood buffy coats. The receptors were gathered from a human donor in good health. The CDR3 runs from the conserved cysteine through the conserved F or W. The order of the fields is V gene, D gene, CDR3 length, clone size, J gene, CDR3 DNA, CDR3 protein. The D gene is left open where the match is weak. Only some rows state a clone size, as once, few, many or a class for expanded clones.

v_gene: TRBV10-2
d_gene: NA
len: 11
abundance: NA
j_gene: TRBJ2-4
CDR3nt: TGCGCCAGTAGGCCCAAAAACATTCAGTACTTC
CDR3aa: CASRPKNIQYF

v_gene: TRBV15
d_gene: NA
len: 13
abundance: NA
j_gene: TRBJ2-1
CDR3nt: TGTGCCACCAGCAGAGATCGTGGGCATGAGCAGTTCTTC
CDR3aa: CATSRDRGHEQFF

v_gene: TRBV18
d_gene: NA
len: 15
abundance: NA
j_gene: TRBJ2-5
CDR3nt: TGTGCCAGCTCCGCGAATTTACAACCCCAAGAGACCCAGTACTTC
CDR3aa: CASSANLQPQETQYF

v_gene: TRBV4-3
d_gene: NA
len: 15
abundance: NA
j_gene: TRBJ1-2
CDR3nt: TGCGCCAGCAGCCGGGGGCCGACTACTAACTATGGCTACACCTTC
CDR3aa: CASSRGPTTNYGYTF

v_gene: TRBV19
d_gene: NA
len: 15
abundance: NA
j_gene: TRBJ1-1
CDR3nt: TGTGCCAGTAGTATCAACCAGGGACTTGACTCTGAAGCTTTCTTT
CDR3aa: CASSINQGLDSEAFF

v_gene: TRBV5-8
d_gene: NA
len: 11
abundance: NA
j_gene: TRBJ1-2
CDR3nt: TGTGCCAGCAGCTTCTACTATGGCTACACCTTC
CDR3aa: CASSFYYGYTF

v_gene: TRBV5-5
d_gene: NA
len: 16
abundance: NA
j_gene: TRBJ1-4
CDR3nt: TGTGCCAGCAGCACGGGACACGGAGCAACTAATGAAAAACTGTTTTTT
CDR3aa: CASSTGHGATNEKLFF

v_gene: TRBV5-4
d_gene: NA
len: 15
abundance: few
j_gene: TRBJ1-2
CDR3nt: TGTGCCAGCACCCTCCCCCGGGGGGAGTCATATGGCTACACCTTC
CDR3aa: CASTLPRGESYGYTF

v_gene: TRBV19
d_gene: NA
len: 14
abundance: NA
j_gene: TRBJ2-1
CDR3nt: TGTGCCAGTAGCGAGGGTCCCAAAGACAATGAGCAGTTCTTC
CDR3aa: CASSEGPKDNEQFF

v_gene: TRBV7-2
d_gene: NA
len: 15
abundance: NA
j_gene: TRBJ2-2
CDR3nt: TGTGCCAGCAGCCCCGGGTCAGGGACCACCGGGGAGCTGTTTTTT
CDR3aa: CASSPGSGTTGELFF

v_gene: TRBV5-6
d_gene: NA
len: 13
abundance: NA
j_gene: TRBJ2-3
CDR3nt: TGTGCCAGCAGCTTGACAGGTGCAGATACGCAGTATTTT
CDR3aa: CASSLTGADTQYF

v_gene: TRBV7-9
d_gene: NA
len: 16
abundance: NA
j_gene: TRBJ2-3
CDR3nt: TGTGCCAGCAGCCCCAGGGGGGCGGTCCAGACAGATACGCAGTATTTT
CDR3aa: CASSPRGAVQTDTQYF

v_gene: TRBV11-3
d_gene: NA
len: 13
abundance: NA
j_gene: TRBJ1-1
CDR3nt: NA
CDR3aa: CASSLVAGGTTFF

v_gene: TRBV5-8
d_gene: NA
len: 12
abundance: few
j_gene: TRBJ1-6
CDR3nt: TGTGCCAGCAGCCGAGCCCCGTCACCCCTCCACTTT
CDR3aa: CASSRAPSPLHF

v_gene: TRBV5-1
d_gene: NA
len: 14
abundance: NA
j_gene: TRBJ1-1
CDR3nt: TGCGCCAGCAGCTTGTCAGGGACAAACACTGAAGCTTTCTTT
CDR3aa: CASSLSGTNTEAFF

v_gene: TRBV6-6
d_gene: NA
len: 14
abundance: NA
j_gene: TRBJ1-4
CDR3nt: TGTGCCAGCAGTTATGCGGGACTTAATGAAAAACTGTTTTTT
CDR3aa: CASSYAGLNEKLFF

v_gene: TRBV7-2
d_gene: TRBD2
len: 18
abundance: once
j_gene: TRBJ2-7
CDR3nt: TGTGCCAGCAGCTTAGAGAAGACGGGACTAGCGGGACCCTACGAGCAGTACTTC
CDR3aa: CASSLEKTGLAGPYEQYF

v_gene: TRBV2
d_gene: NA
len: 14
abundance: NA
j_gene: TRBJ1-5
CDR3nt: TGTGCCAGCAGTTCGGACACGGGGGGGAAGCCCCAGCATTTT
CDR3aa: CASSSDTGGKPQHF

v_gene: TRBV7-3
d_gene: NA
len: 13
abundance: few
j_gene: TRBJ1-1
CDR3nt: TGTGCCAGCAGCTTACGAGGGGACACTGAAGCTTTCTTT
CDR3aa: CASSLRGDTEAFF

v_gene: TRBV7-9
d_gene: TRBD2
len: 13
abundance: NA
j_gene: TRBJ2-3
CDR3nt: TGTGCCAGCGTCGGGGGGGGTTTCGATACGCAGTATTTT
CDR3aa: CASVGGGFDTQYF

v_gene: TRBV4-3
d_gene: NA
len: 12
abundance: NA
j_gene: TRBJ2-7
CDR3nt: TGCGCCAGCAGCCTAGACCTCAGCAGGGAGTACTTC
CDR3aa: CASSLDLSREYF

v_gene: TRBV4-1
d_gene: TRBD2
len: 15
abundance: NA
j_gene: TRBJ2-2
CDR3nt: TGCGCCAGCAGCCAAGACGGGGGGGTATTTAGGGAGCTGTTTTTT
CDR3aa: CASSQDGGVFRELFF

v_gene: TRBV7-3
d_gene: NA
len: 13
abundance: NA
j_gene: TRBJ1-3
CDR3nt: TGTGCCAGCAGCCGGGGACTTGGAAACACCATATATTTT
CDR3aa: CASSRGLGNTIYF

v_gene: TRBV12-5
d_gene: NA
len: 12
abundance: NA
j_gene: TRBJ2-7
CDR3nt: TGTGCTAGTGGTCCCTCTGGGTCAGGGCAGTACTTC
CDR3aa: CASGPSGSGQYF

v_gene: TRBV18
d_gene: NA
len: 14
abundance: few
j_gene: TRBJ1-4
CDR3nt: TGTGCCAGCTCACCACCTGTCAGGGATGAAAAACTGTTTTTT
CDR3aa: CASSPPVRDEKLFF

v_gene: TRBV7-9
d_gene: TRBD2
len: 14
abundance: NA
j_gene: TRBJ2-5
CDR3nt: TGTGCCAGCAGCGGGCGGACTAGCGCGGAGACCCAGTACTTC
CDR3aa: CASSGRTSAETQYF

v_gene: TRBV9
d_gene: NA
len: 15
abundance: once
j_gene: TRBJ2-1
CDR3nt: TGTGCCAGCAGCCCGGGAGAGGGGTTGAGGAATGAGCAGTTCTTC
CDR3aa: CASSPGEGLRNEQFF

v_gene: TRBV19
d_gene: NA
len: 14
abundance: NA
j_gene: TRBJ2-3
CDR3nt: TGTGCCAGTAGTATGGTCAGTAGCACAGATACGCAGTATTTT
CDR3aa: CASSMVSSTDTQYF

v_gene: TRBV5-4
d_gene: NA
len: 16
abundance: NA
j_gene: TRBJ2-1
CDR3nt: TGTGCCAGCAGCTCTCGGCTAGGACACCCCAACAATGAGCAGTTCTTC
CDR3aa: CASSSRLGHPNNEQFF

v_gene: TRBV9
d_gene: NA
len: 14
abundance: NA
j_gene: TRBJ2-1
CDR3nt: TGTGCCAGCAGCTCGAGGGACCTGCGGAATGAGCAGTTCTTC
CDR3aa: CASSSRDLRNEQFF

v_gene: TRBV19
d_gene: NA
len: 14
abundance: few
j_gene: TRBJ2-2
CDR3nt: TGTGCCAGTATCGTCGGACAAATCCCCGGGGAGCTGTTTTTT
CDR3aa: CASIVGQIPGELFF

v_gene: TRBV4-3
d_gene: TRBD2
len: 19
abundance: NA
j_gene: TRBJ2-1
CDR3nt: TGCGCCAGCAGCCAAGATACGGCTATCGAGCGGGGGTTTTACAATGAGCAGTTCTTC
CDR3aa: CASSQDTAIERGFYNEQFF

v_gene: TRBV5-6
d_gene: TRBD2
len: 15
abundance: once
j_gene: TRBJ2-7
CDR3nt: TGTGCCAGCAGCTGGGGGGGCGGCGGGAGGGACGAGCAGTACTTC
CDR3aa: CASSWGGGGRDEQYF

v_gene: TRBV27
d_gene: TRBD1
len: 17
abundance: NA
j_gene: TRBJ2-1
CDR3nt: TGTGCCAGCAGTCCACCGGGACAGGGTCTCTGGTACAATGAGCAGTTCTTC
CDR3aa: CASSPPGQGLWYNEQFF

v_gene: TRBV5-4
d_gene: TRBD1
len: 16
abundance: few
j_gene: TRBJ1-3
CDR3nt: TGTGCCAGCAGCACGGACAGGGGTTACTCTGGAAACACCATATATTTT
CDR3aa: CASSTDRGYSGNTIYF

v_gene: TRBV7-2
d_gene: TRBD2
len: 16
abundance: NA
j_gene: TRBJ2-2
CDR3nt: TGTGCCAGCAGCTTACGACTAGCGGTAAACACCGGGGAGCTGTTTTTT
CDR3aa: CASSLRLAVNTGELFF

v_gene: TRBV6-1
d_gene: TRBD2
len: 14
abundance: once
j_gene: TRBJ2-5
CDR3nt: TGTGCCAGCAGCCCCCGGGACTATAAAGAGACCCAGTACTTC
CDR3aa: CASSPRDYKETQYF

v_gene: TRBV6-1
d_gene: NA
len: 13
abundance: NA
j_gene: TRBJ1-1
CDR3nt: TGTGCCAGCAGTAGAGTCGGGGACACTGAAGCTTTCTTT
CDR3aa: CASSRVGDTEAFF

v_gene: TRBV6-6
d_gene: NA
len: 14
abundance: NA
j_gene: TRBJ1-2
CDR3nt: TGTGCCAGCAGCCAGGGGTTGACTTACTATGGCTACACCTTC
CDR3aa: CASSQGLTYYGYTF

v_gene: TRBV9
d_gene: TRBD2
len: 16
abundance: NA
j_gene: TRBJ2-5
CDR3nt: TGTGCCAGCAGCCCTCCCCGGCTAGCGGGAGTAGAGACCCAGTACTTC
CDR3aa: CASSPPRLAGVETQYF

v_gene: TRBV4-2
d_gene: NA
len: 14
abundance: few
j_gene: TRBJ1-1
CDR3nt: TGTGCCAGCAGCCAATGGATGGTGAACACTGAAGCTTTCTTT
CDR3aa: CASSQWMVNTEAFF

v_gene: TRBV7-9
d_gene: NA
len: 16
abundance: NA
j_gene: TRBJ1-1
CDR3nt: TGTGCCAGCAGCTTAGGGGAATTCGGGGAGAACACTGAAGCTTTCTTT
CDR3aa: CASSLGEFGENTEAFF

v_gene: TRBV18
d_gene: NA
len: 15
abundance: NA
j_gene: TRBJ1-2
CDR3nt: TGTGCCAGCTCACCAATCCCCAGCCAAGCTTCTGGCTACACCTTC
CDR3aa: CASSPIPSQASGYTF